These 10 T cell receptor beta chains share one sample of origin, sequenced in a study of blood T cell repertoires in COVID-19. This table comes from immunoSEQ multiplex PCR, and its TCRdb copy is limited to in-frame clones, with some not included. The sample carries fewer than 35,000 clones, nearly 90% recorded once. The sequenced material came from peripheral blood. The origin of the receptors is an elderly man with acute or convalescent COVID-19.

This clone occurred a few times. V is TRBV5-1 and J is TRBJ1-2; TRBD1 matches 9 bases. Germline loops: CDR1 SGHRS, CDR2 YFSETQ. V lost 4 bases, J lost 6 bases, and 4 bases stayed unmatched. The CDR3 is made up of 13 amino acids. In nucleotides, the CDR3 is TGCGCCAGCAGCCGGGACAGGGTAGATGGCTACACCTTC. Translated: CASSRDRVDGYTF.

This clone was counted a single time. V and J are TRBV6-5 and TRBJ1-4; possibly TRBD1 for D (5 bases). Looked up from germline, CDR1 is MNHEY and CDR2 is SVGAGI. The V gene lost 5 bases and the J gene lost 10 bases, with 17 bases spanning the gap. CDR3 length: 14 residues. CDR3 residues: CASSPDWGTGKLFF. CDR3 DNA: TGTGCCAGCAGTCCCGATTGGGGGACTGGAAAACTGTTTTTT.

The chain carries TRBV20-1 and TRBJ1-4; D is unclear. V was pared by 3 bases and J by 8 bases, with 10 bases between. CDR1 DFQATT and CDR2 SNEGSKA come from the germline V gene (reference sequence). The CDR3 extends over 12 amino acids. CDR3 DNA: TGCAGTGCTAGTCGACATGGGGAAAAACTGTTTTTT. Amino acids: CSASRHGEKLFF.

The chain uses TRBV6-6 and TRBJ1-5; no firm D call. The V gene's germline CDR1 is MNHNY and CDR2 SVGAGI (reference sequence). This CDR3 has 15 residues. Deletions cut 0 bases from V and 0 bases from J, with 6 bases between. The CDR3 here is CASSYSHYSNQPQHF. As DNA, the CDR3 is TGTGCCAGCAGTTACTCCCACTATAGCAATCAGCCCCAGCATTTT.

The chain has TRBV20-1 and TRBJ1-4; a possible D gene is TRBD1 (6 bases). There are 13 residues in the CDR3. V lost 3 bases and J 5 bases, leaving 10 bases between the germline ends. The V gene's germline CDR1 is DFQATT and CDR2 SNEGSKA (reference sequence). CDR3: CSASWQGNEKLFF. In DNA, the CDR3 is TGCAGTGCTAGTTGGCAGGGGAATGAAAAACTGTTTTTT.

This sequence joins TRBV9 and TRBJ1-2; TRBD1 agrees at 8 bases. This CDR3 region has 15 residues. CDR1 and CDR2 from the germline V gene are SGDLS and YYNGEE. The J segment lost 6 bases and the V segment lost 0 bases, leaving 7 bases of the junction unmatched. The CDR3 reads CASSVGQGNYDGYTF. The CDR3 coding sequence is TGTGCCAGCAGCGTAGGACAGGGGAATTATGATGGCTACACCTTC.

The chain links TRBV11-3 to TRBJ1-5, with a weak D call TRBD1 (5 bases). CDR3 length equals 14 residues. Germline CDR1 SGHNT, CDR2 YENEEA. Trimming took 5 bases from V and 6 from J, leaving 14 bases between them. CDR3 sequence (DNA): TGTGCCAGCAGCCCGGGGGACTCGCCTCAGCCCCAGCATTTT. Amino acids: CASSPGDSPQPQHF. Drawing the rest from reference TRBV11-3 and TRBJ1-5, the complete variable domain is EAGVVQSPRYKIIEKKQPVAFWCNPISGHNTLYWYLQNLGQGPELLIRYENEEAVDDSQLPKDRFSAERLKGVDSTLKIQPAELGDSAVYLCASSPGDSPQPQHFGDGTRLSIL.

This sequence joins TRBV30 and TRBJ2-3; 7 bases match TRBD2. Germline lookup yields CDR1 GTSNPN and CDR2 SVGIG (reference sequence). Trimming cost V 6 bases and J 4 bases; bases outside gene matches: 10. The CDR3 is 14 residues long. The CDR3 loop is CACRREEGADTQYF. The DNA for the CDR3 is TGTGCCTGTCGTCGGGAGGAGGGCGCAGATACGCAGTATTTT.

CDR3 region: CASSRGAIETQYF. The CDR3 DNA reads as TGTGCCAGCAGCCGCGGGGCGATCGAGACCCAGTACTTC. The chain links TRBV5-4 to TRBJ2-5; perhaps TRBD2 as D (6 bases). The CDR3 extends over 13 amino acids. V was shortened by 4 bases and J by 5 bases, with 12 bases between the two germline ends. Germline CDR1 SGHNT, CDR2 YYREEE (reference sequence).

The J gene is TRBJ2-3, the V gene TRBV5-8; tentatively, D is TRBD1 (5 bases). The length of the CDR3 is 20 residues. The germline CDR1 and CDR2 sequences are SGHTS and YDEGEE. Trimming removed 3 bases at V and 1 base at J, with 27 bases between. The CDR3 DNA reads as TGTGCCAGCAGCTCCACAGGTAGGATCCGAGGACCCTACCGCACAGATACGCAGTATTTT. It codes for CASSSTGRIRGPYRTDTQYF. Based on the CDR3 plus reference TRBV5-8 and TRBJ2-3, the full variable domain is EAGVTQSPTHLIKTRGQQATLRCSPISGHTSVYWYQQALGLGLQFLLWYDEGEERNRGNFPPRFSGRQFPNYSSELNVNALELEDSALYLCASSSTGRIRGPYRTDTQYFGPGTRLTVL.